These T cell receptor beta chains were read from a single sample in a study of neurological immune-mediated disorders. TCRdb reanalysed the 5' RACE reads using MiXCR and keeps one entry per CDR3 protein. The sample has about 38,000 distinct CDR3 sequences, 11% seen once. What was sequenced was CD4+ T cells from blood. Source of these receptors: a woman aged 30 to 39 with HTLV-1-associated myelopathy (HAM/TSP). Each CDR3 is given with its conserved first and last residue. A D gene is named only where the DNA matches it firmly. Size tells how often a clone was seen (once, few, many) or the class of an expanded clone, and some rows leave it out.

J	V	D	size	DNA	CDR3
TRBJ2-1	TRBV20-1	TRBD2	many	TGCAGTGCTCACGAGCTAGCGGGGGGGAGCGATGAGCAGTTCTTC	CSAHELAGGSDEQFF
TRBJ2-3	TRBV20-1	TRBD2	medium-sized	TGCAGTGCTAGTCTAGCGGGGGGCACAGATACGCAGTATTTT	CSASLAGGTDTQYF
TRBJ1-2	TRBV10-3	.	many	TGTGCCATCAGTGAGGTTGGGGGGCTCGATGGCTACACCTTC	CAISEVGGLDGYTF
TRBJ2-2	TRBV5-1	.	many	TGCGCCAGCAGCGAACTAGCCCGAACCGCCGGGGAGCTGTTTTTT	CASSELARTAGELFF
TRBJ2-2	TRBV12-3/TRBV12-4	TRBD2	many	TGTGCCAGCAGCGGGGGACTAGCGGGTCCCACCGGGGAGCTGTTTTTT	CASSGGLAGPTGELFF
TRBJ1-2	TRBV18	TRBD1	many	TGTGCCAGCTCCTCAGGGACAGGGGGCAAGACGTCGGATTCTGGCTACACCTTC	CASSSGTGGKTSDSGYTF
TRBJ1-6	TRBV4-1	TRBD1	many	TGCGCCAGCAGCCACATAGGACAGGATAATTCACCCCTCCACTTT	CASSHIGQDNSPLHF
TRBJ1-2	TRBV29-1	.	many	TGCAGCGTTTCGCGCTCCTGGGGGGAATCTAACTATGGCTACACCTTC	CSVSRSWGESNYGYTF
TRBJ2-1	TRBV25-1	.	many	TGTGCCAGCAGTGGGGGTGTGGATCCCCTCAATGAGCAGTTCTTC	CASSGGVDPLNEQFF
TRBJ2-6	TRBV19	.	many	TGTGCCAGTAGTATGGCGGGGCGGGCGCCCCGCTCTGGGGCCAACGTCCTGACTTTC	CASSMAGRAPRSGANVLTF
TRBJ2-7	TRBV20-1	TRBD2	many	TGCAGTGCTAGAGATAGGCGGGGGAGGACCTACGAGCAGTACTTC	CSARDRRGRTYEQYF
TRBJ2-7	TRBV14	.	many	TGTGCCAGCAGCCAAGATCTGGGGACCCCTGCTTCCTACGAGCAGTACTTC	CASSQDLGTPASYEQYF
TRBJ2-1	TRBV5-6	TRBD2	many	TGTGCCAGCAGCTTGTCCCCTAGCGGGGGTTACAATGAGCAGTTCTTC	CASSLSPSGGYNEQFF
TRBJ2-3	TRBV7-3	.	many	TGTGCCAGCAGCTTACGATCTAAAGGCACAGATACGCAGTATTTT	CASSLRSKGTDTQYF
TRBJ1-2	TRBV20-1	.	many	TGCAGTGCTAGAGTCGGAGAGGGCATCTATGGCTACACCTTC	CSARVGEGIYGYTF
TRBJ1-2	TRBV5-1	.	many	TGCGCCAGCAGCTTGGGAGGCACGTCGGGCTCTCATGGCTACACCTTC	CASSLGGTSGSHGYTF
TRBJ2-1	TRBV5-1	.	many	TGCGCCAGCAGCTTGTCCGGGGGGCCCTTTAATGAGCAGTTCTTC	CASSLSGGPFNEQFF
TRBJ2-1	TRBV5-1	TRBD2	.	TGCGCCAGCAGCTCAACGTCCGGGACTAGGATCAGCAATGAGCAGTTCTTC	CASSSTSGTRISNEQFF
TRBJ1-4	TRBV7-2	TRBD1	.	TGTGCCAGCAGCTTAGCGCCAGGGGGCTCAAATGAAAAACTGTTTTTT	CASSLAPGGSNEKLFF
TRBJ1-4	TRBV5-1	TRBD1	.	TGCGCCAGCAGAACCGGGACAGGAAAGAATGAAAAACTGTTTTTT	CASRTGTGKNEKLFF
TRBJ2-3	TRBV6-4	.	many	TGTGCCAGCAGTGCTTCCCCGGGTGTTAGCACAGATACGCAGTATTTT	CASSASPGVSTDTQYF
TRBJ2-7	TRBV5-1	TRBD1	many	TGCGCCAGCAGCTTGTTTACAGGGGGGTTCCTCCAGGAGCAGTACTTC	CASSLFTGGFLQEQYF
TRBJ1-2	TRBV18	.	many	TGTGCCAGCTCTCACCGGGACGGTGGCTACACCTTC	CASSHRDGGYTF
TRBJ1-3	TRBV20-1	.	.	TGCAGTGCTAGACCCGGGACGGGCCGGGTTGGCACCATATATTTT	CSARPGTGRVGTIYF
TRBJ1-4	TRBV14	.	many	TGTGCCAGCAGCCAAGGGTTACGGGGACCTAATGAAAAACTGTTTTTT	CASSQGLRGPNEKLFF
TRBJ1-2	TRBV4-1	.	many	TGCGCCAGCAGCCAAGAGTGGCCCTCCAGCTATGGCTACACCTTC	CASSQEWPSSYGYTF